This T cell receptor (beta chain) was obtained from a study of CD8 T cells in Susac syndrome. General study points: As acknowledged by the study, its TCR sequencing and HLA analysis included a relatively small number of individuals.

From blood CD8+ and CD4+ T cells, TCR beta sequences were generated. A quantity of roughly 0.5 to 1 ug RNA underwent reverse transcription using random hexamers. An immunoSEQ multiplex PCR amplified TCR beta CDR3 over 54 Vbeta and 13 Jbeta. TCRdb re-called the immunoSEQ multiplex PCR reads with MiXCR, one entry per CDR3 protein. The sample holds approximately 270,000 distinct CDR3 sequences, approximately 92% seen once. On this clonotype itself: Its target is unknown.

The clonotype was recovered from a human donor with multiple sclerosis. The specimen sequenced was CD4+ T cells from PBMCs.

CDR3 sequence reads: CASSVGTQGGYTF. CDR3 bases: TGTGCCAGCAGTGTAGGGACCCAGGGAGGCTACACCTTC. J is TRBJ1-2 and V is TRBV6-4, with D maybe TRBD1 (5 bases). Deletions cut 4 bases from V and 8 bases from J, with 14 bases between. The germline CDR1 and CDR2 sequences are MRHNA and SNTAGT. CDR3 size: 13 residues.